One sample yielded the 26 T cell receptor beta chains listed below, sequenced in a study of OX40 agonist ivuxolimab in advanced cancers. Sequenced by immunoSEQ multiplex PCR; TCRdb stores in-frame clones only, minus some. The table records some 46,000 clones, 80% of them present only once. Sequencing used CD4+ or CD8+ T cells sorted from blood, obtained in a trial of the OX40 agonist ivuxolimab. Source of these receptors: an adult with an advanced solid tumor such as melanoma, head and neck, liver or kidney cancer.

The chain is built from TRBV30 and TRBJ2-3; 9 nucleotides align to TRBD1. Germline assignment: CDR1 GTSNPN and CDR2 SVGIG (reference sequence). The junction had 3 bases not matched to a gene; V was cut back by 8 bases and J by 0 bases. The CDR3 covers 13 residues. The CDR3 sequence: CALQGASTDTQYF. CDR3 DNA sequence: TGTGCCCTACAGGGGGCCAGCACAGATACGCAGTATTTT.

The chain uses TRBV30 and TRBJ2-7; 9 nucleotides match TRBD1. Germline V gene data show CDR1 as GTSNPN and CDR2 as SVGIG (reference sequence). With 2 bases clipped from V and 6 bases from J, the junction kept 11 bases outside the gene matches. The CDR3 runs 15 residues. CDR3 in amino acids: CAWSPPGTGNREQYF. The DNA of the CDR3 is TGTGCCTGGAGTCCCCCCGGGACAGGGAACCGCGAGCAGTACTTC.

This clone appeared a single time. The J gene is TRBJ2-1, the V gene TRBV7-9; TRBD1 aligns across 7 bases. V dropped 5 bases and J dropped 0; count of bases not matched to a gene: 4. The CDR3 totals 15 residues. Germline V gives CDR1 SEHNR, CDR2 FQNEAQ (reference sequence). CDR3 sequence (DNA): TGTGCCAGCAGCCCCGGGACAGCCTCCTACAATGAGCAGTTCTTC. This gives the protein CASSPGTASYNEQFF. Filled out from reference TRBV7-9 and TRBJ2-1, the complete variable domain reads DTGVSQNPRHKITKRGQNVTFRCDPISEHNRLYWYRQTLGQGPEFLTYFQNEAQLEKSRLLSDRFSAERPKGSFSTLEIQRTEQGDSAMYLCASSPGTASYNEQFFGPGTRLTVL.

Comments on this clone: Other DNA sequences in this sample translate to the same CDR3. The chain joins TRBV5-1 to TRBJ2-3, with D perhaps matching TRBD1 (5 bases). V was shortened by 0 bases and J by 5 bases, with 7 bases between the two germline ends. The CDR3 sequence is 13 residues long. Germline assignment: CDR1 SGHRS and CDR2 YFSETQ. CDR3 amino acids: CASSLARGDTQYF. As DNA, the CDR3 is TGCGCCAGCAGCTTGGCTAGGGGAGATACGCAGTATTTT.

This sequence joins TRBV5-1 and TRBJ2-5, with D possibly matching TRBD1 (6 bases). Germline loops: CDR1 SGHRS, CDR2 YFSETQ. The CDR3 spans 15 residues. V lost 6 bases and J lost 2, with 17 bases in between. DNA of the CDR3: TGCGCCAGCACCAGGGGCGGCCCCTTACAAGAGACCCAGTACTTC. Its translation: CASTRGGPLQETQYF.

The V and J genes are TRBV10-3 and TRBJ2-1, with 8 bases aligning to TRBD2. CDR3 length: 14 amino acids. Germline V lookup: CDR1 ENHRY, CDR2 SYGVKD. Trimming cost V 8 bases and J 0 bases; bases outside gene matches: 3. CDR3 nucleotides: TGTGCCATCCGGGAGGGCTTCTCCTACAATGAGCAGTTCTTC. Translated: CAIREGFSYNEQFF.

The CDR3 sequence: CASSPERGYYNEQFF. In nucleotides, the CDR3 is TGTGCCAGCAGCCCGGAGAGGGGGTACTACAATGAGCAGTTCTTC. The chain links TRBV11-3 to TRBJ2-1; D is possibly TRBD1 (6 bases). Germline CDR1 is SGHNT and CDR2 is YENEEA. The CDR3 covers 15 residues. V lost 5 bases, J lost 3 bases, and 14 bases lay in between.

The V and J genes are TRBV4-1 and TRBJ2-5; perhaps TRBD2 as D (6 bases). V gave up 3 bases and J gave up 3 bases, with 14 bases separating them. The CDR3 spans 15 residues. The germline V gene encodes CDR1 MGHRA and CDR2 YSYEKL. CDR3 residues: CASSHITGSEETQYF. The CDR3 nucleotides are TGCGCCAGCAGCCACATCACCGGGAGCGAAGAGACCCAGTACTTC.

DNA for the CDR3: TGTGCCAGCAGCCTACTCAAAGGGGGGAACACCGGGGAGCTGTTTTTT. It codes for CASSLLKGGNTGELFF. The chain employs TRBV11-2 and TRBJ2-2, with D possibly matching TRBD1 (6 bases). The CDR3 is 16 amino acids. The germline V and J ends were trimmed by 5 bases and 1 base, with 14 bases remaining between them. Germline assignment: CDR1 SGHAT and CDR2 FQNNGV.

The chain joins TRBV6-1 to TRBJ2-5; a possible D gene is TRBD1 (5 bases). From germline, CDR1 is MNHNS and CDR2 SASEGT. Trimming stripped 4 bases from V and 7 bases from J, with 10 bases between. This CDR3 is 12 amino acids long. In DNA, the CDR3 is TGTGCCAGCAGTGTACAGGTGCGGACCCAGTACTTC. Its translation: CASSVQVRTQYF.

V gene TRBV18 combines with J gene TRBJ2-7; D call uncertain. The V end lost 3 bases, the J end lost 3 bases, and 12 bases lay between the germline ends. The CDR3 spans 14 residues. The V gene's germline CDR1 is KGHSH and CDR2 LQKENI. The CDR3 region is CASSPRGYNYEQYF. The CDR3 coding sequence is TGTGCCAGCTCACCCCGAGGCTACAACTACGAGCAGTACTTC.

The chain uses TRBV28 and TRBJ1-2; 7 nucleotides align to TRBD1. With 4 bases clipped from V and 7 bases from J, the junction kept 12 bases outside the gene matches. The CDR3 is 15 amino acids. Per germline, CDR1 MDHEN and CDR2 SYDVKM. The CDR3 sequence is CASSSTGTDFTGYTF. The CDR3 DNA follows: TGTGCCAGCAGTTCGACAGGGACCGACTTTACTGGCTACACCTTC.

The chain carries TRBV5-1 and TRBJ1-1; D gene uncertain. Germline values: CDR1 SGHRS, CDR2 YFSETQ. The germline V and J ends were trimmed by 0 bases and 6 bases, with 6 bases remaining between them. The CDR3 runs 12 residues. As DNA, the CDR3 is TGCGCCAGCAGCTTGGACGGATCTGAAGCTTTCTTT. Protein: CASSLDGSEAFF.

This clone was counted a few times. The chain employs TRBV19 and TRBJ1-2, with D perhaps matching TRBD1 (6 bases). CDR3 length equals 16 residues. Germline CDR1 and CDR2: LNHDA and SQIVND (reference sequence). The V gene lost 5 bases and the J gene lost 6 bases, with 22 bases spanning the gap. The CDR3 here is CASSDPGGAAGHGYTF. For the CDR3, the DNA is TGTGCCAGTAGTGACCCCGGGGGGGCCGCGGGGCATGGCTACACCTTC.

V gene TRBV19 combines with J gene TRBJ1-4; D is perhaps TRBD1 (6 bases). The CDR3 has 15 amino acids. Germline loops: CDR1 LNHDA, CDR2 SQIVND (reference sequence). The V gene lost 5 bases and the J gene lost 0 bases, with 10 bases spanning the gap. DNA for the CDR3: TGTGCCAGTAGTTCCTACAGGGCAACTAATGAAAAACTGTTTTTT. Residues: CASSSYRATNEKLFF.

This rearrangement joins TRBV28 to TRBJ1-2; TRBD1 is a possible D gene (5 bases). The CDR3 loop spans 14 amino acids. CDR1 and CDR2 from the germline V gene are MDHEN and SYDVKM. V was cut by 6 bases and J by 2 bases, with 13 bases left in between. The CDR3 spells CASRGQGRNYGYTF. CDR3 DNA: TGTGCCAGCAGGGGCCAGGGCCGAAACTATGGCTACACCTTC.

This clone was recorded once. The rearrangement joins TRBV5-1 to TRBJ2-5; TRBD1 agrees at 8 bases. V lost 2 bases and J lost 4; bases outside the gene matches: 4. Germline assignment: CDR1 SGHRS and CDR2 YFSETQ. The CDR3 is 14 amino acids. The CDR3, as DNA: TGCGCCAGCAGCTTTCAGGGGGCTGGAGAGACCCAGTACTTC. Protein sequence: CASSFQGAGETQYF. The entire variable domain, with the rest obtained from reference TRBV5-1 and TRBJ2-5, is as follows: KAGVTQTPRYLIKTRGQQVTLSCSPISGHRSVSWYQQTPGQGLQFLFEYFSETQRNKGNFPGRFSGRQFSNSRSEMNVSTLELGDSALYLCASSFQGAGETQYFGPGTRLLVL.

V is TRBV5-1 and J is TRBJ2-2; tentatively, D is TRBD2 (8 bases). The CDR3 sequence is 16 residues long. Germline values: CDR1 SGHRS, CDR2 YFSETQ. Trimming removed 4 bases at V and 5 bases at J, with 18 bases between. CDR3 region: CASSATIAGQTGELFF. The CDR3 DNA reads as TGCGCCAGCAGCGCAACGATAGCGGGACAGACCGGGGAGCTGTTTTTT.

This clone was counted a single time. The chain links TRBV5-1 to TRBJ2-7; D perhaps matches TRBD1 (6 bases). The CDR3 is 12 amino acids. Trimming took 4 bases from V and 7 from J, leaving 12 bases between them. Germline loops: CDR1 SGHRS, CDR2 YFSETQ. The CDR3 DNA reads TGCGCCAGCAGCCCAACAGGGCGGGAGCAGTACTTC. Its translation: CASSPTGREQYF.

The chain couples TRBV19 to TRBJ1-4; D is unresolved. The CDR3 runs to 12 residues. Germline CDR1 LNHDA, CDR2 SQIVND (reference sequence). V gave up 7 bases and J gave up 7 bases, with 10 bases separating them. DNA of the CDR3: TGTGCCAGTAATCGACACCGTGAAAAACTGTTTTTT. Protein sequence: CASNRHREKLFF.

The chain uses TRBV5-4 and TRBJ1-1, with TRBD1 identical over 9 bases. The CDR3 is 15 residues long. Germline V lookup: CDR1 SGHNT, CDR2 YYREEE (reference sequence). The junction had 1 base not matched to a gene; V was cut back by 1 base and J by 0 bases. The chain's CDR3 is CASSLTGGMNTEAFF. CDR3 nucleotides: TGTGCCAGCAGCTTGACAGGGGGCATGAACACTGAAGCTTTCTTT. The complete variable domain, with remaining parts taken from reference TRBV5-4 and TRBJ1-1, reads ETGVTQSPTHLIKTRGQQVTLRCSSQSGHNTVSWYQQALGQGPQFIFQYYREEENGRGNFPPRFSGLQFPNYSSELNVNALELDDSALYLCASSLTGGMNTEAFFGQGTRLTVV.

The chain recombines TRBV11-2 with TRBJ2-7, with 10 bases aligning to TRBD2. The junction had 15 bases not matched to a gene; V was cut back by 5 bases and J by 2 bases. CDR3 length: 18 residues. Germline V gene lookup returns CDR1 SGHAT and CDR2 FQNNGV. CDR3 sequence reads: CASSQVRTSGRRTYEQYF. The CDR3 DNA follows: TGTGCCAGCAGCCAAGTCCGGACTAGCGGAAGACGAACCTACGAGCAGTACTTC.

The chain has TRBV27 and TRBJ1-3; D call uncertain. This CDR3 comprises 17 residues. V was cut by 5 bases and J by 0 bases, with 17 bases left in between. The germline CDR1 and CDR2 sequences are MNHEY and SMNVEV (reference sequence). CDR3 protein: CASSLPHKGSSGNTIYF. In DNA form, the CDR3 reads TGTGCCAGCAGTCTCCCCCACAAGGGTAGCTCTGGAAACACCATATATTTT.

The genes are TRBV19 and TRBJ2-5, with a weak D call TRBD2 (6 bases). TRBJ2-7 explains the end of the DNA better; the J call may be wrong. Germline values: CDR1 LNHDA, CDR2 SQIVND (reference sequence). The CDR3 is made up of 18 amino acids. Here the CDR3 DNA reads TGTGCCAGTAGTATGGCGGGGACGAGCGCCTCTGGGGCCTACGAGCAGTACTTC. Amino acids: CASSMAGTSASGAYEQYF.

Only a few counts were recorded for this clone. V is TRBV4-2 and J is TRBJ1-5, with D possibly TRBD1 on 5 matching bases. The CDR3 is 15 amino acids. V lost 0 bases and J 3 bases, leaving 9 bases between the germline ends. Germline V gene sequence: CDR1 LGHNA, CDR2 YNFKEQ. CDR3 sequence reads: CASSQDGGSNQPQHF. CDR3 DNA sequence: TGTGCCAGCAGCCAAGACGGGGGGTCCAATCAGCCCCAGCATTTT.

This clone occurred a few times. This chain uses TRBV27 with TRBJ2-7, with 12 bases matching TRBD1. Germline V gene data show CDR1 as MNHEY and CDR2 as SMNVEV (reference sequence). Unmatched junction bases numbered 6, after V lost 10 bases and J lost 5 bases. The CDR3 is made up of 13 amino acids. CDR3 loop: CANPGQGADEQYF. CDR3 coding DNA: TGTGCCAACCCGGGACAGGGGGCCGACGAGCAGTACTTC.